This T cell receptor beta chain was sequenced for a study of blood T cell repertoires in COVID-19. Generated by immunoSEQ multiplex PCR, the TCRdb table keeps only in-frame clones and is missing some. The sample includes 30,000 to 35,000 clones, 85% of them seen just once. V shed 5 bases and J 10 bases; nucleotides not matched to a gene: 3. The CDR3 covers 13 residues. Per germline, CDR1 KGHDR and CDR2 SFDVKD. The chain uses TRBV24-1 and TRBJ2-1; TRBD2 agrees at 11 bases. The origin of this receptor is a human donor with acute or convalescent COVID-19. The donor label of this sample is uncertain. Sequencing was performed on peripheral blood. CDR3 residues: CATSGIAGGEQFF. The DNA for the CDR3 is TGTGCCACCAGTGGTATAGCGGGAGGGGAGCAGTTCTTC.